Here is one T cell receptor beta chain with its context. The antigen is not known. The PCR made use of 60 Vbeta and 13 Jbeta primers. TCRdb's table, derived via immunoSEQ multiplex PCR, lists solely in-frame clones and lacks some. The repertoire holds some 90,000 clones, with about 80% as singletons. The ends lost 0 bases at V and 0 bases at J; junction bases unmatched: 2. Germline assignment: CDR1 MNHNS and CDR2 SASEGT. The CDR3 is made up of 16 amino acids. This specimen belongs to a study of cytomegalovirus exposure and HLA in healthy donors. Whole-study results and caveats: Presence/absence analyses took donor sequencing depth as roughly uniform.

Sequenced: PBMCs. The clonotype comes from a woman between 45 and 60 years old in good health and CMV-seropositive. This chain joins TRBV6-1 and TRBJ1-3, with 7 bases matching TRBD1. The CDR3 nucleotides read TGTGCCAGCAGTGAAGCGCGGGACAGCTCTGGAAACACCATATATTTT. This translates into CASSEARDSSGNTIYF.